The 7 T cell receptor beta chains below were found in one sample sequenced in a study of human T cells and chemical hapten exposure (dated by TCRdb to the early 2020s). The library was built by means of RACE. These reads were obtained on a NextSeq 500. TCRdb reran the public reads through fastp at Q25 and MiXCR, keeping productive beta chains. Records with the same CDR3 protein are collapsed into one entry carrying the most frequent genes and DNA. This sample comprises over 300,000 distinct CDR3 sequences, approximately 5% of them detected only once. The ten most abundant clones make up just over 2.5% of the sample. In light of the paper, this sample's time point label describes: pre-sensitization, week 0. This specimen's treatment or condition label, interpreted: therapeutic diphenylcyclopropenone sensitization with weekly scalp DPC. Specimen: whole blood, collected in connection with sensitization to the hapten diphenylcyclopropenone (DPC). Receptors originate from a woman between 45 and 60 years old with alopecia areata. Some clones in this sample may be carry-over from other donors' samples.

This clonotype was counted ten times or more. The chain joins TRBV5-1 to TRBJ1-5; no firm D call. Trimming took 4 bases from V and 0 from J, leaving 11 bases between them. The CDR3 sequence is 15 residues long. From germline, CDR1 is SGHRS and CDR2 YFSETQ. CDR3 DNA: TGCGCCAGCAGCCAGGACGGATATAGCAATCAGCCCCAGCATTTT. It specifies CASSQDGYSNQPQHF.

J is TRBJ1-1 and V is TRBV5-1; D might be TRBD1 (6 bases). Trimming left V 4 bases short and J 0 bases short, with 13 bases between. CDR3 size: 15 residues. Germline V gene lookup returns CDR1 SGHRS and CDR2 YFSETQ. CDR3 nucleotides: TGCGCCAGCAGCGTCCCCGGGACAATGAACACTGAAGCTTTCTTT. The encoded protein is CASSVPGTMNTEAFF.

This clonotype was found a few times. The DNA for the CDR3 is TGTGCCAGCAGCGTAGGGGGACAGGTGTTCACAGATACGCAGTATTTT. This codes for CASSVGGQVFTDTQYF. The chain links TRBV9 to TRBJ2-3, with 8 bases lining up with TRBD1. The trim removed 0 bases at V and 2 bases at J, leaving 5 bases unmatched. Germline CDR1 reads SGDLS; CDR2 reads YYNGEE. This CDR3 spans 16 amino acids.

This clonotype was recorded at least ten times. This chain connects TRBV20-1 to TRBJ2-7; tentative D call: TRBD1 (6 bases). There are 13 residues in the CDR3. CDR1 is DFQATT, CDR2 SNEGSKA, per germline (reference sequence). V gave up 0 bases and J gave up 8 bases, with 14 bases separating them. CDR3 nucleotides: TGCAGTGCTAGAGACGACAGGACACAAAAGCAGTACTTC. As protein: CSARDDRTQKQYF.

This clonotype came up a few times. The CDR3 region is CASTWGSGANVLTF. CDR3 in DNA: TGTGCCAGCACATGGGGTTCCGGGGCCAACGTCCTGACTTTC. The chain couples TRBV12-3 or TRBV12-4 to TRBJ2-6; D remains unclear. This CDR3 spans 14 amino acids. Deletions cut 7 bases from V and 4 bases from J, with 11 bases between.

In this sample, this clonotype turned up a few times. The V and J genes are TRBV10-1 and TRBJ2-7, with 7 bases lining up with TRBD1. V gave up 5 bases and J gave up 6 bases; unmatched junction bases: 7. This CDR3 is built from 13 residues. Germline CDR1 is WNHNN and CDR2 is SYGVQD (reference sequence). The CDR3 bases are TGCGCCAGCAGTCCGGACAGGTTGGGCGAGCAGTACTTC. This codes for CASSPDRLGEQYF.

This clonotype was seen many times. This chain connects TRBV29-1 to TRBJ2-1, with TRBD2 identical over 10 bases. This CDR3 contains 14 residues. Germline CDR1 is SQVTM and CDR2 is ANQGSEA. Trimming at V came to 4 bases and at J to 4 bases, leaving 4 bases not matched to a gene. The CDR3 nucleotides are TGCAGCGTTGGGGAGCGGGAGGGATACAATGAGCAGTTCTTC. Encoded protein: CSVGEREGYNEQFF.